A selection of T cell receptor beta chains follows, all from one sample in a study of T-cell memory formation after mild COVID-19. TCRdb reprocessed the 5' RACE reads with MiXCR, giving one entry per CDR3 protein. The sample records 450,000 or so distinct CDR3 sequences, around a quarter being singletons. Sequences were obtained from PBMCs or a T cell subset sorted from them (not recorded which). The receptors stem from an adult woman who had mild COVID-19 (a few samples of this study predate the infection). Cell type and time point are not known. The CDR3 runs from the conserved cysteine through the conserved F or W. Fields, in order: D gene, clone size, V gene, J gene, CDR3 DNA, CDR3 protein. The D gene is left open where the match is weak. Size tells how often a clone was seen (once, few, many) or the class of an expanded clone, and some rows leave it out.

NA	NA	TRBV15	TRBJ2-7	TGTGCCACCAGCACCGACAGAAGCTTCTCCTACGAGCAGTACTTC	CATSTDRSFSYEQYF
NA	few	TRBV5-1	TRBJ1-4	TGCGCCAGCACCTCAGAGGATGAAAAACTGTTTTTT	CASTSEDEKLFF
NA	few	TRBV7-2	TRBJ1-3	TGTGCCAGCAGCTTAAGGCGGCCAGGGCCTGGAAACACCATATATTTT	CASSLRRPGPGNTIYF
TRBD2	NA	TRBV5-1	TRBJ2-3	TGCGCCAGCAGCTTGGGGTCCTATCTAGCGGGGGGATCGACAGATACGCAGTATTTT	CASSLGSYLAGGSTDTQYF
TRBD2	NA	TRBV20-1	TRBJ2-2	TGCAGTGCTCTGACTAGCGGGAACACCGGGGAGCTGTTTTTT	CSALTSGNTGELFF
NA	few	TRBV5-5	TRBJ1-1	TGTGCCAGCAGTTCTGTTTCGATGAACACTGAAGCTTTCTTT	CASSSVSMNTEAFF
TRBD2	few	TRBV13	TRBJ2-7	TGTGCCAGCAGCTTAGGGAGCGGGAACAAATACGAGCAGTACTTC	CASSLGSGNKYEQYF
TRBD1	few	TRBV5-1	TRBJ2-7	TGCGCCAGCAGCTGGCCAGCCGGGACAGGGGGTTACGAGCAGTACTTC	CASSWPAGTGGYEQYF
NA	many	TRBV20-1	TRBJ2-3	TGCAGTGCTGAGGGCGTGGCGCAGTATTTT	CSAEGVAQYF
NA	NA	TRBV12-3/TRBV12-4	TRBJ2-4	TGTGCCAGCACTTCGCGAGTGGCAGGGCAAAACATTCAGTACTTC	CASTSRVAGQNIQYF
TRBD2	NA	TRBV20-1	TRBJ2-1	TGCAGTCTTAGGACTAGCGGGACCGCAGACTCCTACAATGAGCAGTTCTTC	CSLRTSGTADSYNEQFF
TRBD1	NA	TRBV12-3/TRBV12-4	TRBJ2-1	TGTGCCAGCACCTCATGGTCCGACAGGGGGAACAATGAGCAGTTCTTC	CASTSWSDRGNNEQFF
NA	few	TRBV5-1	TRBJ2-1	TGCGCCAGCAGCTTGACACATACCCTTTACAATGAGCAGTTCTTC	CASSLTHTLYNEQFF
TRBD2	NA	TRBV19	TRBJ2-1	TGTGCCAGTAGGATCCAGACTAGCGGGGAGCCCTACAATGAGCAGTTCTTC	CASRIQTSGEPYNEQFF
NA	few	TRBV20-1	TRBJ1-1	TGCAGTGCTAACCAGGGCGTGAACACTGAAGCTTTCTTT	CSANQGVNTEAFF
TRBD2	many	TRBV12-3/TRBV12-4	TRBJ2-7	TGTGCCAGCAGTGCGGTCGGACTAGCGGCCGGGCAGTACTTC	CASSAVGLAAGQYF
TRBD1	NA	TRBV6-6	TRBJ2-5	TGTGCCAGCAGCCCGGACAGGTCGGGACCGGCCCAGTACTTC	CASSPDRSGPAQYF
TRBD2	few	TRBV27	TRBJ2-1	TGTGCCAGCAGGCTTTTAGCGGGGGGGCTCCACAATGAGCAGTTCTTC	CASRLLAGGLHNEQFF
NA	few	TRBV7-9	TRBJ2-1	TGTGCCAGCAGCTTAGAGGGGGGGGCCCTCCTCAATGAGCAGTTCTTC	CASSLEGGALLNEQFF
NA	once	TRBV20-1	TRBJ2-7	TGCAGTGCTGTCTCGTTCGGGGGCGAGCAGTACTTC	CSAVSFGGEQYF
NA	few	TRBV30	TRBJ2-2	TGTGCCTGGGGCTTCACCGGGGAGCTGTTTTTT	CAWGFTGELFF
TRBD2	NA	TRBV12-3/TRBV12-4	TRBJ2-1	TGTGCCAGCAGTTTAGCGCTAGCGGGGTTAGCTAATGAGCAGTTCTTC	CASSLALAGLANEQFF
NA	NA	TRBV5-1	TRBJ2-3	TGCGCCAGCAGCTTCTTAGTCGGGGGAAGCACAGATACGCAGTATTTT	CASSFLVGGSTDTQYF
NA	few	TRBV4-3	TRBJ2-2	TGCGCCAGCAGCCCGGGCCGGGGGCTCGGGGAGCTGTTTTTT	CASSPGRGLGELFF
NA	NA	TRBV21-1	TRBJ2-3	TGTGCCAGCAGCAGCCAGGGAGATAGGGAAGATACGCAGTATTTT	CASSSQGDREDTQYF
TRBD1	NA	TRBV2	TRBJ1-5	TGTGCCAGCGCGAAGGACAGGCAGAGGAGCAATCAGCCCCAGCATTTT	CASAKDRQRSNQPQHF
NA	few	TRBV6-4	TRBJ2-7	TGTGCCAGCAGTGCCTCCGCCGGGCCGGACACATTCTACGAGCAGTACTTC	CASSASAGPDTFYEQYF
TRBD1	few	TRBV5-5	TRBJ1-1	TGTGCCAGCAGCTTGGAGGGCAGGGGGCTACCTGAAGCTTTCTTT	CASSLEGRGLPEAFF
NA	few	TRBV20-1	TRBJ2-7	TGCAGTGCTAGAGATGACCCAACCTACGAGCAGTACTTC	CSARDDPTYEQYF
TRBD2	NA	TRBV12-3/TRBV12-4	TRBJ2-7	TGTGCCACCGCGGGCGGGAGCTACGAGCAGTACTTC	CATAGGSYEQYF
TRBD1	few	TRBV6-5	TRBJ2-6	TGTGCCAGCAGTTACTCCGGACAGGGGCCCGGCCTTAACGTCCTGACTTTC	CASSYSGQGPGLNVLTF
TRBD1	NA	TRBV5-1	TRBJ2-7	TGCGCCAGCAGCTTTGGACAGGAGTCAAGCGAGCAGTACTTC	CASSFGQESSEQYF
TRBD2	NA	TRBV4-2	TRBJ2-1	TGTGCCAGCAGCCAAGATCTTAGCGGGAGGTCCAGGGAGCAGTTCTTC	CASSQDLSGRSREQFF
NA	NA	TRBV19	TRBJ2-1	TGTGCCAGTAACGAGATCGGAAAGCAGTTCTTC	CASNEIGKQFF
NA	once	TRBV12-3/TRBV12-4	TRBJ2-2	TGTGCCAGCAGTCCACCCGTCCTCTCCCCGGGCAGGACGAAGACCGGGGAGCTGTTTTTT	CASSPPVLSPGRTKTGELFF
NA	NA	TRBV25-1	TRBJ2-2	TGTGCCAGCAGTGAAATTGGGGACGCCCCCGGGGAGCTGTTTTTT	CASSEIGDAPGELFF
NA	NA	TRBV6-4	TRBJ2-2	TGTGCCAGCAGTGACGGAGAGGGGTTCACCGGGGAGCTGTTTTTT	CASSDGEGFTGELFF
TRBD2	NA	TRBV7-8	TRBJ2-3	TGTGCCAGCAGCTTTCTTAGGCTAGCGGGGACAGATACGCAGTATTTT	CASSFLRLAGTDTQYF
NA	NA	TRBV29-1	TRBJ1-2	TGCAGCGTTGTGGAACAGAGTTATGGCTACACCTTC	CSVVEQSYGYTF
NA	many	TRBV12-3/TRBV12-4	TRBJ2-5	TGTGCCAGCAGTTTAGCGGGGGGGCCGGAGACCCAGTACTTC	CASSLAGGPETQYF
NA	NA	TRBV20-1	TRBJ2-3	TGCAGTGCTAGTCTCCGGGACTCCAACACAGATACGCAGTATTTT	CSASLRDSNTDTQYF
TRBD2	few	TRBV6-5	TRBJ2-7	TGTGCCAGCAGTTACTCGCATCAAAGGCTGACTAGCGGGGTCAACGAGCAGTACTTC	CASSYSHQRLTSGVNEQYF
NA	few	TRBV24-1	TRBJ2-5	TGTGCCACCAGTGATTTGGGCTTCCAAGAGACCCAGTACTTC	CATSDLGFQETQYF
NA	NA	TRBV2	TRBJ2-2	TGTGCCAGCAGGATGCAAGGGCGCACCGGGGAGCTGTTTTTT	CASRMQGRTGELFF
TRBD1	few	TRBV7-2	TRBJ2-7	TGTGCCAGCAGCTTAGCCAACAGGGGCGAGCAGTACTTC	CASSLANRGEQYF
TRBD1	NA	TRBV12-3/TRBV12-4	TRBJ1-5	TGTGCCAGCACCGCGACAGGGGGGAATCAGCCCCAGCATTTT	CASTATGGNQPQHF
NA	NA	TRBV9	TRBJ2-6	TGTGCCAGCAGCGTACGACTGACTGGGGCCAACGTCCTGACTTTC	CASSVRLTGANVLTF
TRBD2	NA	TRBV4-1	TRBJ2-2	TGCGCCAGCAACCGTGGCGGGGGGGCAACCGGGGAGCTGTTTTTT	CASNRGGGATGELFF
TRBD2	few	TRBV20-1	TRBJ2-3	TGCAGTGCTAGAGAGGTCGGTAGCGGGGGGAGCACAGATACGCAGTATTTT	CSAREVGSGGSTDTQYF
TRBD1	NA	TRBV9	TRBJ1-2	TGTGCCAGCAGCGTAGGGGTAGGGGGCGGCTATGGCTACACCTTC	CASSVGVGGGYGYTF
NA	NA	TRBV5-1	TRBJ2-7	TGCGCCAGCAGCTTGGCGACCCGTTCCGAGCAGTACTTC	CASSLATRSEQYF
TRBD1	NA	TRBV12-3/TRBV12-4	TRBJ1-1	TGTGCCAGCAGGTTTTTAACAGGGGATTCGGAGGCTTTCTTT	CASRFLTGDSEAFF
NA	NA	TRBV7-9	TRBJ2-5	TGTGCCAGCAGCTTAACTCTCCGGGGGATAGAGACCCAGTACTTC	CASSLTLRGIETQYF
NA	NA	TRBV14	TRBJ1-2	TGTGCCAGCAGCCAGGCAGGGGACGACTATGGCTACACCTTC	CASSQAGDDYGYTF
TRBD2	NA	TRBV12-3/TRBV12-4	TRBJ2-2	TGTGCCAGCAGTTTTAACCTCAAGACTAGCGGGAATGTCGGGGAGCTGTTTTTT	CASSFNLKTSGNVGELFF
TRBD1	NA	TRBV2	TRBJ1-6	TGTGCCAGCAGTCGAGGACAGGGGGCCCCTCTGGATTCACCCCTCCACTTT	CASSRGQGAPLDSPLHF
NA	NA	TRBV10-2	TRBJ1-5	TGCGCCAGCAGCCAAGGGGGGTGGCAAGGCAATCAGCCCCAGCATTTT	CASSQGGWQGNQPQHF
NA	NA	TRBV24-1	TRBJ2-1	TGTGCCACCGAAGCGGAGGCCGAGAAGAATGAGCAGTTCTTC	CATEAEAEKNEQFF
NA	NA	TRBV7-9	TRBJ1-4	TGTGCCAGCAGTGGGATAACTAATGAAAAACTGTTTTTT	CASSGITNEKLFF